This T cell receptor (beta chain) was observed in a study of CD8 T cells in Susac syndrome. Notes on the study in general: The study conceded that relatively few individuals underwent its TCR sequencing and HLA analysis.

Sequencing of TCR beta was performed on blood CD8+ and CD4+ T cells. Included as multiple sclerosis controls were treatment-naive patients who had stable or active relapsing-remitting disease. When the RNA was reverse transcribed, random hexamers were used with an input of about 0.5 to 1 ug. The CDR3 of TCR beta was amplified by immunoSEQ multiplex PCR across 54 Vbeta and 13 Jbeta. One entry per CDR3 protein results from TCRdb running MiXCR on the immunoSEQ multiplex PCR reads. The sample shows about 250,000 distinct CDR3 sequences, roughly 93% of them seen only once. Turning to this clonotype: Its antigen is still unknown.

V gave up 6 bases and J gave up 7 bases, with 15 bases separating them. The CDR3 has 13 residues. Germline lookup yields CDR1 LGHDT and CDR2 YNNKEL (reference sequence). Sequencing was carried out using CD4+ T cells from PBMCs. The receptor comes from a human donor with multiple sclerosis. The genes are TRBV3-1 and TRBJ1-1; D remains unclear. The DNA of the CDR3 is TGTGCCAGCAGACGTGATTGGGATGGTGAAGCTTTCTTT. The encoded protein is CASRRDWDGEAFF.